One sample yielded the 27 T cell receptor beta chains listed below, sequenced in a study of breast tumors, draining lymph nodes, adjacent tissues. Using its own MiXCR run on the multiplex PCR reads, TCRdb lists one record per CDR3 protein. Of approximately 150,000 distinct CDR3 sequences in the sample, roughly a third were seen once. Breast cancer patients provided tissue from their axillary draining lymph nodes. Source material: axillary lymph node tissue. The receptors come from a female donor with breast cancer. Some clones in this sample may be carry-over from other donors' samples.

This clonotype was seen repeatedly, ten times or more. V usage is TRBV19 and J usage is TRBJ2-7; unclear D gene. The CDR3 has 12 residues. Trimming cost V 2 bases and J 7 bases, with 9 bases left between them. In germline, CDR1 is LNHDA, CDR2 SQIVND (reference sequence). CDR3 nucleotide sequence: TGTGCCAGTAGTATACTCCTGGGGGAGCAGTACTTC. Translated: CASSILLGEQYF.

There are many counts of this clonotype. The chain links TRBV20-1 to TRBJ2-2; TRBD2 matches 12 bases. The V and J ends lost 5 bases and 7 bases, in that order; junction bases with no gene match: 5. In germline, CDR1 is DFQATT, CDR2 SNEGSKA (reference sequence). The CDR3 covers 14 residues. The CDR3 protein is CSALSLAGGGELFF. CDR3 coding DNA: TGCAGTGCTCTTTCACTAGCGGGGGGCGGGGAGCTGTTTTTT.

The chain uses TRBV11-3 and TRBJ2-2; 7 bases fit TRBD2. After removal of 1 base from V and 8 bases from J, the junction contained 7 bases not matched to a gene. Germline CDR1 SGHNT, CDR2 YENEEA. The CDR3 is 15 amino acids. The CDR3 protein is CASSLGRGRTGELFF. As DNA, the CDR3 is TGTGCCAGCAGCTTAGGACGCGGGAGAACGGGGGAGCTGTTTTTT.

This clonotype was seen a few times. A read error may be the cause here, since a much bigger clone is one base away. The chain has TRBV20-1 and TRBJ2-1; D remains unclear. Per germline, CDR1 DFQATT and CDR2 SNEGSKA (reference sequence). The CDR3 is 14 amino acids. This CDR3 reads CSPTVSSTYTEQFF. CDR3 bases: TGCAGCCCGACGGTCAGCAGCACCTACACTGAGCAGTTCTTC.

About this clonotype: This may be a read error: a much more frequent sequence differs by one nucleotide. The chain recombines TRBV27 with TRBJ1-2; D may be TRBD1 (5 bases). Germline assignment: CDR1 MNHEY and CDR2 SMNVEV (reference sequence). The CDR3 covers 12 residues. The CDR3 loop reads CASSFIGREVLF. CDR3 sequence (DNA): TGTGCCAGCAGTTTCATTGGCAGGGAGGTACTCTTC.

Ten or more counts support this clonotype. This chain joins TRBV20-1 and TRBJ2-5; 9 bases map to TRBD2. The germline V gene encodes CDR1 DFQATT and CDR2 SNEGSKA (reference sequence). CDR3 length: 14 amino acids. V lost 3 bases to trimming and J lost 5 bases; unmatched junction nucleotides: 7. The CDR3 nucleotides read TGCAGTGCTAGGAGCGGGGGGCCACTGGAGACCCAGTACTTC. Protein product: CSARSGGPLETQYF.

The sample holds many counts of this clonotype. V gene TRBV5-1 combines with J gene TRBJ2-1; D is unresolved. CDR1 is SGHRS, CDR2 YFSETQ, per germline. V lost 5 bases and J lost 0, with 12 bases in between. The CDR3 loop spans 15 amino acids. CDR3 residues: CASSLDTTSYNEQFF. Here the CDR3 DNA reads TGCGCCAGCAGTCTCGACACCACCTCCTACAATGAGCAGTTCTTC.

V gene TRBV4-1 combines with J gene TRBJ1-4; 9 bases match TRBD1. Trimming removed 4 bases from V and 4 bases from J; junction bases left unmatched: 10. Germline V gives CDR1 MGHRA, CDR2 YSYEKL. CDR3 length: 17 amino acids. The DNA of the CDR3 is TGCGCCAGCAGCCCCGAGGAGGGACAGGGCAGTAATGAAAAACTGTTTTTT. Protein sequence: CASSPEEGQGSNEKLFF.

This chain links TRBV12-5 with TRBJ1-5; D gene ambiguous. The CDR3 runs 15 residues. V lost 3 bases and J 6 bases, leaving 15 bases between the germline ends. Germline CDR1 reads LGHNT; CDR2 reads FRNRAP. The CDR3 DNA follows: TGTGCTAGTGGTTTAGTTCAGAGTGCAAGTCAGCCCCAGCATTTT. Translation gives CASGLVQSASQPQHF.

This clonotype was observed many times. The chain uses TRBV30 and TRBJ1-2; D perhaps matches TRBD1 (5 bases). CDR1 is GTSNPN, CDR2 SVGIG, per germline (reference sequence). CDR3 length: 11 amino acids. V lost 5 bases and J 7 bases, leaving 11 bases between the germline ends. CDR3: CAWDGGSGYTF. The CDR3, as DNA: TGTGCCTGGGACGGGGGGTCTGGCTACACCTTC.

This clonotype was observed a handful of times. This may be a read error: a much more frequent sequence differs by one nucleotide. This chain joins TRBV7-9 and TRBJ2-1; tentatively, D is TRBD1 or TRBD2 (5 bases each). V was cut by 8 bases and J by 3 bases, with 20 bases left in between. The CDR3 has 16 residues. Germline loops: CDR1 SEHNR, CDR2 FQNEAQ (reference sequence). The DNA for the CDR3 is TGTGCCAGCGGCCCGGGTGGGGGAAGGAACTACAATGAGCAGTTCTTC. It codes for CASGPGGGRNYNEQFF.

Regarding this clonotype: This CDR3 is missing its conserved last phenylalanine or tryptophan, likely due to a read error. V gene TRBV2 combines with J gene TRBJ2-3, with D possibly TRBD2 on 6 matching bases. Germline values: CDR1 SNHLY, CDR2 FYNNEI. The CDR3 spans 12 residues. The CDR3, as DNA: TGTGCCAGTAGTGGAGGGTCAGATACGCAGTATTCT. Its translation is CASSGGSDTQYS.

In regard to this clonotype: Given a much more abundant clone one base away, this may be a read error. No conserved phenylalanine or tryptophan ends this CDR3, so it is likely a read error. No DNA is shown, since the ends of the CDR3 on it are uncertain; the CDR3 is the one TCRdb lists. The chain recombines TRBV9 with TRBJ2-5; no check of the table's D call, TRBD2, against the DNA was made. Germline assignment: CDR1 SGDLS and CDR2 YYNGEE. Termini included, the CDR3 measures 14 amino acids. CDR3 sequence: CASSVSTGGQTQSL.

This clonotype was seen only a few times. A read error may explain this, as a much larger clone is one base away. The chain carries TRBV6-5 and TRBJ1-2; the D is unclear. Trimming removed 0 bases from V and 6 bases from J, with 17 bases in between. The V gene's germline CDR1 is MNHEY and CDR2 SVGAGI. There are 16 residues in the CDR3. Here the CDR3 reads CASSYSPPTNQHGYTF. The CDR3 bases are TGTGCCAGCAGTTACTCCCCCCCCACGAACCAACATGGCTACACCTTC.

Only a few counts were recorded for this clonotype. One base away lies a much larger clone, so this may be a sequencing read error. This sequence joins TRBV12-3 or TRBV12-4 and TRBJ1-2; possible D gene TRBD1, 5 bases. V lost 3 bases and J 3 bases, leaving 8 bases between the germline ends. The CDR3 covers 13 residues. CDR3 protein: CASSFGGYYGYTF. CDR3 bases: TGTGCCAGCAGTTTCGGGGGTTACTATGGCTACACCTTC.

This clonotype was seen more than once but under ten times. This could be a read error, since a much larger clone is one nucleotide away. The CDR3 sequence is CASSQALRYEQYF. DNA of the CDR3: TGTGCCAGCAGTCAAGCGCTGAGGTATGAGCAGTACTTC. V and J are TRBV6-1 and TRBJ2-7; D ambiguous. CDR1 and CDR2 (germline): MNHNS, SASEGT. The CDR3 sequence is 13 residues long.

This clonotype was detected many times. Written as DNA, the CDR3 is TGTGCCAGCTCACCGTCCCTTGGGAGGGATGAGCAGTTCTTC. Translation gives CASSPSLGRDEQFF. This sequence joins TRBV18 and TRBJ2-1; TRBD2 matches 7 bases. Per germline, CDR1 KGHSH and CDR2 LQKENI. The CDR3 is 14 amino acids. V shed 3 bases, J shed 8 bases, and the junction held 7 bases outside the gene matches. Full variable domain (rest looked up from reference TRBV18 and TRBJ2-1): NAGVMQNPRHLVRRRGQEARLRCSPMKGHSHVYWYRQLPEEGLKFMVYLQKENIIDESGMPKERFSAEFPKEGPSILRIQQVVRGDSAAYFCASSPSLGRDEQFFGPGTRLTVL.

This clonotype was counted many times. This chain uses TRBV24-1 with TRBJ2-5; tentatively, D is TRBD1 (6 bases). The V and J ends lost 3 bases and 2 bases respectively, with 12 bases between them. This CDR3 comprises 15 residues. Germline V gene lookup returns CDR1 KGHDR and CDR2 SFDVKD. The CDR3 DNA reads TGTGCCACCAGTGATCGAGACCAGGGGCAAGAGACCCAGTACTTC. Translating it yields CATSDRDQGQETQYF.

In its sample, this clonotype was seen many times. The rearrangement joins TRBV7-9 to TRBJ2-1, with D perhaps given as TRBD1 or TRBD2 (5 bases each). This CDR3 spans 16 amino acids. Deletions cut 5 bases from V and 4 bases from J, with 18 bases between. Germline lookup yields CDR1 SEHNR and CDR2 FQNEAQ (reference sequence). CDR3 DNA: TGTGCCAGCAGCCTACTTTTGGGGGTGCTGTACAATGAGCAGTTCTTC. It codes for CASSLLLGVLYNEQFF.

This clonotype was seen many times. The chain recombines TRBV20-1 with TRBJ2-7; 9 nucleotides agree with TRBD1. V was clipped by 3 bases and J by 0 bases; unmatched bases: 6. CDR1 and CDR2 from the germline V gene are DFQATT and SNEGSKA (reference sequence). The CDR3 sequence is 15 residues long. CDR3 residues: CSARAGQGLSYEQYF. The CDR3 nucleotides are TGCAGTGCTAGGGCGGGACAGGGCCTCTCCTACGAGCAGTACTTC.

The chain has TRBV9 and TRBJ2-2; 9 bases align to TRBD1. CDR1 and CDR2 from the germline V gene are SGDLS and YYNGEE. V lost 4 bases to trimming and J lost 7 bases; unmatched junction nucleotides: 5. The CDR3 consists of 14 residues. CDR3 in amino acids: CASSPSGQGGELFF. The CDR3 DNA is TGTGCCAGCAGCCCTTCGGGACAGGGCGGGGAGCTGTTTTTT.

This clonotype was recorded many times. This sequence joins TRBV6-2 or TRBV6-3 and TRBJ2-7, with D uncertain. V lost 4 bases and J 0 bases, leaving 13 bases between the germline ends. The CDR3 consists of 15 residues. The germline CDR1 and CDR2 sequences are MNHEY and SVGEGT. CDR3 coding DNA: TGTGCCAGCAGTTTCCGCTGGATAGCCTCCTACGAGCAGTACTTC. It yields the protein CASSFRWIASYEQYF.

Details on this clonotype: The DNA is omitted, as the CDR3 cannot be located on it reliably, and the CDR3 follows TCRdb's listing. The chain uses TRBV11-2 and TRBJ2-1; the table's D call TRBD1 went unverified against the DNA. The CDR3 is 22 amino acids long, termini counted. The germline gives CDR1 SGHAT, CDR2 FQNNGV. The CDR3 here is CASSAYICSARDLDRGASEQFF.

This clonotype was observed at least ten times. This chain connects TRBV30 to TRBJ1-5, with a weak D call TRBD1 (5 bases). Trimming stripped 0 bases from V and 6 bases from J, with 9 bases between. Germline CDR1 and CDR2: GTSNPN and SVGIG (reference sequence). The CDR3 has 13 residues. In DNA form, the CDR3 reads TGTGCCTGGAGTGTAGCAGGGACTCAGCCCCAGCATTTT. Translating gives CAWSVAGTQPQHF.

Many counts were recorded for this clonotype. The rearrangement links TRBV12-3 or TRBV12-4 to TRBJ2-3; D call uncertain. Trimming took off 5 bases at V and 3 bases at J, with 12 bases between the two ends. This CDR3 has 14 amino acids. Written as DNA, the CDR3 is TGTGCCAGCAGTCTGTTGGAAGGGACAGATACGCAGTATTTT. It codes for CASSLLEGTDTQYF.

To note about this clonotype: A read error may produce the germline difference seen at one junction end. V usage is TRBV15 and J usage is TRBJ2-7; weak D call: TRBD2 (6 bases). Per germline, CDR1 LNHNV and CDR2 YYDKDF (reference sequence). This CDR3 is 15 amino acids long. CDR3 sequence (DNA): TGCGCCACCAGCATTCTTAGCGGTAGCCCCTACGAGCAGTACTTC. Encoded protein: CATSILSGSPYEQYF.

This clonotype was seen repeatedly, ten times or more. The genes are TRBV6-5 and TRBJ1-6; a weak D match, TRBD1 (6 bases). Germline V CDR1 and CDR2: MNHEY, SVGAGI. V lost 5 bases to trimming and J lost 9 bases, with 20 bases between them. The CDR3 loop spans 16 amino acids. Here the CDR3 reads CASSHVGGSGTSPLHF. The CDR3 DNA follows: TGTGCCAGCAGTCACGTGGGGGGCAGCGGTACTTCACCCCTCCACTTT.